A selection of T cell receptor beta chains follows, all from one sample in a study of T cell responses to AZD1222 COVID-19 vaccine. This table comes from immunoSEQ multiplex PCR, and its TCRdb copy is limited to in-frame clones, with some not included. The sample includes some 150,000 clones, about 92% of them seen just once. Sequenced here: peripheral blood, sampled on day 0 of AZD1222 vaccination. The receptors here all came from an adult in good health. The CDR3 runs from the conserved cysteine through the conserved F or W. Fields, in order: CDR3 length, V gene, D gene, J gene, CDR3 protein, CDR3 DNA. The D gene is left open where the match is weak.

13,TRBV3-1/TRBV3-2,.,TRBJ1-2,CASSQDPGCGYTF,TGTGCCAGCAGCCAAGATCCCGGGTGTGGCTACACCTTC
13,TRBV5-4,.,TRBJ2-1,CASSFEVLNEQFF,TGTGCCAGCAGCTTTGAAGTCCTCAATGAGCAGTTCTTC
15,TRBV28,TRBD2,TRBJ2-1,CASSLYQRGDNEQFF,TGTGCCAGCAGTTTATATCAGCGGGGGGACAATGAGCAGTTCTTC
14,TRBV4-3,.,TRBJ1-1,CASSQVTGGTEAFF,TGCGCCAGCAGCCAGGTAACGGGGGGCACTGAAGCTTTCTTT
15,TRBV5-4,.,TRBJ2-7,CASSLDSRDSYEQYF,TGTGCCAGCAGCTTGGATAGCAGGGATTCCTACGAGCAGTACTTC
16,TRBV18,.,TRBJ1-1,CASSPRPRGTNTEAFF,TGTGCCAGCTCACCCCGGCCCCGGGGAACGAACACTGAAGCTTTCTTT
14,TRBV2,.,TRBJ2-5,CASSAPVVGETQYF,TGTGCCAGCAGTGCCCCCGTTGTGGGGGAGACCCAGTACTTC
16,TRBV12-5,.,TRBJ2-7,CASARLFRGLSYEQYF,TGTGCTAGTGCCCGCTTGTTCCGGGGACTTTCCTACGAGCAGTACTTC
15,TRBV30,TRBD1,TRBJ1-6,CAWSETGGGGSPLHF,TGTGCCTGGAGTGAGACAGGGGGCGGAGGTTCACCCCTCCACTTT
15,TRBV10-3,TRBD1,TRBJ2-1,CAITTGVGSYNEQFF,TGTGCCATCACCACAGGGGTAGGCTCCTACAATGAGCAGTTCTTC
15,TRBV12-5,.,TRBJ1-6,CASGLGGGLGSPLHF,TGTGCTAGTGGTTTGGGGGGCGGGCTCGGCTCACCCCTCCACTTT
13,TRBV12-3/TRBV12-4,.,TRBJ1-2,CASSLLDRSGYTF,TGTGCCAGCAGTTTATTGGACAGAAGTGGCTACACCTTC
11,TRBV30,.,TRBJ2-1,CGVDTYNEQFF,TGTGGGGTGGACACCTACAATGAGCAGTTCTTC
12,TRBV5-1,.,TRBJ1-2,CASSLGGIGYTF,TGCGCCAGCAGCTTGGGCGGGATTGGCTACACCTTC
17,TRBV3-1/TRBV3-2,.,TRBJ2-1,CASSQDMRQRPYNEQFF,TGTGCCAGCAGCCAAGATATGAGACAGAGGCCCTACAATGAGCAGTTCTTC
15,TRBV19,.,TRBJ2-3,CASSISRGYTDTQYF,TGTGCCAGTAGTATATCCCGGGGGTACACAGATACGCAGTATTTT